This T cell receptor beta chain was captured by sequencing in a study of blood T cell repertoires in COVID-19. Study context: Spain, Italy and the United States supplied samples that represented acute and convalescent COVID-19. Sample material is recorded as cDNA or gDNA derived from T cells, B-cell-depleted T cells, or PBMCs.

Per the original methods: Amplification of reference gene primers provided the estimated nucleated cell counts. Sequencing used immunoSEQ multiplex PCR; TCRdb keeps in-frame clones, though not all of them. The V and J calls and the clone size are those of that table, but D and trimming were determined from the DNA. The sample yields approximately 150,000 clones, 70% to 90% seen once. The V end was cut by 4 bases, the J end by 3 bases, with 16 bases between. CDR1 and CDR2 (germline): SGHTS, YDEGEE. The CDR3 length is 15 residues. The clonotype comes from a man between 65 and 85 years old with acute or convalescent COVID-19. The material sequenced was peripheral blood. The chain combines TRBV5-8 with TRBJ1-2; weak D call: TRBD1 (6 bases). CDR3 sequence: CASSVGQLSDYGYTF. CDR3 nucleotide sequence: TGTGCCAGCAGCGTTGGACAGCTATCGGACTATGGCTACACCTTC. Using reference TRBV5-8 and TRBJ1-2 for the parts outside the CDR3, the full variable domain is EAGVTQSPTHLIKTRGQQATLRCSPISGHTSVYWYQQALGLGLQFLLWYDEGEERNRGNFPPRFSGRQFPNYSSELNVNALELEDSALYLCASSVGQLSDYGYTFGSGTRLTVV.